A single sample gave rise to the 10 T cell receptor beta chains below, sequenced in a study of control samples from healthy donors and cancer patients. Assay: immunoSEQ multiplex PCR; the TCRdb copy retains only in-frame clones and omits some. This sample has roughly 150,000 clones, with 90% to 95% found just once. Input material: blood. These receptors all stem from a man aged 18 to 30 in good health.

The chain has TRBV4-3 and TRBJ2-1; 7 positions agree with TRBD2. The length of the CDR3 is 16 residues. Looked up from germline, CDR1 is LGHNA and CDR2 is YSLEER. J lost 6 bases, V lost 2 bases, and 10 bases had no gene match. The CDR3 bases are TGCGCCAGCAGCCAAAGGGTTGGCGGGAGCACCAATGAGCAGTTCTTC. Residues: CASSQRVGGSTNEQFF.

The chain couples TRBV27 to TRBJ2-1; D is undetermined. The CDR3 totals 13 residues. Per the germline V gene, CDR1 is MNHEY and CDR2 is SMNVEV (reference sequence). Trimming pared 4 bases from V and 9 bases from J, leaving 13 bases between. This chain's CDR3 is CASSSFDSSEQFF. The CDR3 DNA is TGTGCCAGCAGTTCTTTTGATAGCTCTGAGCAGTTCTTC.

This clone appeared once. The genes are TRBV10-3 and TRBJ1-3; the D gene is possibly TRBD1 (6 bases). CDR3 length: 12 amino acids. Deletions cut 11 bases from V and 2 bases from J, with 10 bases between. CDR1 and CDR2 (germline): ENHRY, SYGVKD. The DNA for the CDR3 is TGTGCCGCCAGGGACACTGGAAACACCATATATTTT. Its translation: CAARDTGNTIYF.

This chain links TRBV11-2 with TRBJ1-5; D uncertain. V shed 5 bases and J shed 4 bases, with 15 bases lying between them. The CDR3 totals 15 residues. The germline V gene encodes CDR1 SGHAT and CDR2 FQNNGV. The CDR3 nucleotides read TGTGCCAGCAGCCCTAGCCGTACAGAGAATCAGCCCCAGCATTTT. Its translation is CASSPSRTENQPQHF.

This clone was detected once. The chain combines TRBV5-1 with TRBJ2-2; either TRBD1 or TRBD2 may supply D (6 bases each). This CDR3 region has 16 residues. Trimming left V 4 bases short and J 0 bases short, with 13 bases between. Germline CDR1 SGHRS, CDR2 YFSETQ. CDR3 region: CASSPPGGPNTGELFF. The CDR3 nucleotides are TGCGCCAGCAGCCCGCCCGGGGGCCCGAACACCGGGGAGCTGTTTTTT.

Only a few counts were recorded for this clone. CDR3 in DNA: TGTGCCAGCAGCTTGAGTGGCAATGAGCAGTTCTTC. This codes for CASSLSGNEQFF. V is TRBV11-1 and J is TRBJ2-1; D is uncertain. Trimming left V 3 bases short and J 6 bases short, with 6 bases between. The CDR3 loop spans 12 amino acids. CDR1 and CDR2 from the germline V gene are SGHAT and FQDESV (reference sequence).

The chain couples TRBV14 to TRBJ1-4; a weak D match, TRBD1 (5 bases). Trimming took 5 bases from V and 7 from J, leaving 17 bases between them. CDR1 and CDR2 (germline): SGHDN, FVKESK. The CDR3 loop spans 15 amino acids. The CDR3 DNA reads TGTGCCAGCAGCGTCAGAAGGGGCTTGGGTGAAAAACTGTTTTTT. Translated: CASSVRRGLGEKLFF.

This chain connects TRBV28 to TRBJ2-3; possibly TRBD1 or TRBD2 for D (5 bases each). Germline loops: CDR1 MDHEN, CDR2 SYDVKM. Trimming cost V 6 bases and J 2 bases, with 12 bases left between them. The CDR3 totals 14 residues. CDR3 in amino acids: CASSRGQDTDTQYF. The DNA of the CDR3 is TGTGCCAGCAGCCGGGGCCAAGACACAGATACGCAGTATTTT.

This clone occurred a few times. This chain joins TRBV27 and TRBJ1-2; weak D call: TRBD1 (5 bases). The germline V and J ends were trimmed by 5 bases and 4 bases, with 14 bases remaining between them. The germline V gene encodes CDR1 MNHEY and CDR2 SMNVEV (reference sequence). CDR3 length: 14 residues. CDR3 amino acids: CASSRKGRIYGYTF. The DNA for the CDR3 is TGTGCCAGCAGTAGGAAGGGACGGATCTATGGCTACACCTTC.

The chain is built from TRBV7-9 and TRBJ2-7; the D gene is possibly TRBD2 (5 bases). V was cut by 3 bases and J by 3 bases, with 9 bases left in between. The germline V gene has CDR1 SEHNR and CDR2 FQNEAQ (reference sequence). This CDR3 contains 13 residues. For the CDR3, the DNA is TGTGCCAGCAGCTTGCGGGCCGACTACGAGCAGTACTTC. Amino acids: CASSLRADYEQYF.